Sequencing of this T cell receptor beta chain was carried out in a study of blood T cell repertoires in COVID-19. Study at large: Spain, Italy and the United States supplied samples that represented acute and convalescent COVID-19. PBMCs, B-cell-depleted T cells, or T cells provided the cDNA or gDNA that made up the material.

The J segment lost 0 bases and the V segment lost 0 bases, leaving 8 bases of the junction unmatched. The CDR3 spans 18 residues. From germline, CDR1 is GTSNPN and CDR2 SVGIG (reference sequence). Per the authors' pipeline: Estimation of nucleated cell counts relied on the amplification of reference gene primers. Libraries were prepared by immunoSEQ multiplex PCR; TCRdb keeps only in-frame clonotypes and omits some of them. V and J calls and clone size are given by that table; D and trimming were obtained from the DNA. Here the sample spans under 200,000 clones, 65% to 90% being singletons. Sequenced material: peripheral blood. This TCR was sampled from a man aged 60-69 years with acute or convalescent COVID-19. The chain recombines TRBV30 with TRBJ1-6; TRBD1 aligns across 7 bases. The DNA of the CDR3 is TGTGCCTGGAGTGTAAAGGCAGGGGACAGCTCCTATAATTCACCCCTCCACTTT. Its translation: CAWSVKAGDSSYNSPLHF.